This T cell receptor beta chain was identified during a study of blood T cell repertoires in COVID-19. Overall study: COVID-19 samples from acute and convalescent phases originated in the United States, Italy and Spain. In each case, the material was cDNA or gDNA derived from T cells, B-cell-depleted T cells, or PBMCs.

V lost 5 bases and J lost 8; bases outside the gene matches: 11. Per the germline V gene, CDR1 is SQVTM and CDR2 is ANQGSEA. The CDR3 spans 14 residues. The authors' processing: Counts of nucleated cells, estimated from reference gene primer amplification, were obtained. Measured with immunoSEQ multiplex PCR; TCRdb has only the in-frame clones, and not every one. For V, J and clone size, that table is used; D and trimming come from the DNA. The sample has approximately 150,000 clones; 88% are singletons. The clonotype was recovered from a human donor in a cohort sampled during active COVID-19. The chain employs TRBV29-1 and TRBJ1-2; 10 bases line up with TRBD1. The sample taken for sequencing was peripheral blood. The CDR3, as DNA: TGCAGCGTTTCACTCGGGGGACAGGGGAACGGCTACACCTTC. Its translation is CSVSLGGQGNGYTF.